The text below deals with one T cell receptor (beta chain). CDR1 is LNHDA and CDR2 is SQIVND in the germline V gene (reference sequence). The CDR3 runs 17 residues. This sample stems from a study of monozygotic twins with inflammatory bowel disease. From its re-call of the 5' RACE reads, TCRdb lists each CDR3 protein once, without DNA. The listing contains approximately 200,000 distinct CDR3 sequences. This TCR came from a human donor with ulcerative colitis or Crohn's disease, or a healthy co-twin of an affected twin (not recorded which). V gene TRBV19 combines with J gene TRBJ2-2; TCRdb proposes TRBD1, but this gene call is untestable without DNA. The specimen sequenced was blood. CDR3 residues: CASSIPDGRGGTGELFF.